This T cell receptor beta chain was captured by sequencing in a study of cytomegalovirus exposure and HLA in healthy donors. CDR1 and CDR2 from the germline V gene are SGHTA and FQGTGA. V gave up 7 bases and J gave up 0 bases; unmatched junction bases: 1. CDR3 length equals 14 residues. Both 60 Vbeta primers and 13 Jbeta primers went into the PCR. Here immunoSEQ multiplex PCR was the method, and the copy in TCRdb shows in-frame clones only, minus some. The sample includes roughly 150,000 clones, around 75% of them seen just once. The V gene is TRBV7-3, the J gene TRBJ2-3, with 10 bases lining up with TRBD2. This sequence originates from a middle-aged man in good health and CMV-seronegative. Sequenced: PBMCs. The CDR3 sequence: CASKLAGSTDTQYF. In DNA, the CDR3 is TGTGCCAGCAAACTAGCGGGAAGCACAGATACGCAGTATTTT.